This T cell receptor (beta chain) stems from a study of cytomegalovirus exposure and HLA in healthy donors. About this clone: Its target is unknown.

Despite likely unrecorded immune exposures, the donors were nominally healthy at the time of sampling. Study findings and constraints: Later, an analysis showed that TCR beta chains associated with HLA were more clonally expanded than others that were equally common. Investigators reported 164 TCR beta chains as tied to cytomegalovirus. Later on, a genetic analysis was performed. It linked a missense variant in DCLRE1C with V- and J-gene trimming of TCR beta.

The germline gives CDR1 MNHEY, CDR2 SMNVEV (reference sequence). The J segment lost 2 bases and the V segment lost 3 bases, leaving 1 base of the junction unmatched. The length of the CDR3 is 14 residues. The PCR was carried out with 60 Vbeta primers and 13 Jbeta primers. Some clones are missing from TCRdb's copy, which holds only in-frame ones; the method was immunoSEQ multiplex PCR. Of about 150,000 clones listed, over 60% are singletons. The specimen sequenced was PBMCs. The rearrangement joins TRBV27 to TRBJ1-2, with 9 bases matching TRBD1. The source is a woman in her forties in good health and CMV-seronegative. In nucleotides, the CDR3 is TGTGCCAGCAGTTTTACAGGGGGCAACTATGGCTACACCTTC. It yields the protein CASSFTGGNYGYTF.